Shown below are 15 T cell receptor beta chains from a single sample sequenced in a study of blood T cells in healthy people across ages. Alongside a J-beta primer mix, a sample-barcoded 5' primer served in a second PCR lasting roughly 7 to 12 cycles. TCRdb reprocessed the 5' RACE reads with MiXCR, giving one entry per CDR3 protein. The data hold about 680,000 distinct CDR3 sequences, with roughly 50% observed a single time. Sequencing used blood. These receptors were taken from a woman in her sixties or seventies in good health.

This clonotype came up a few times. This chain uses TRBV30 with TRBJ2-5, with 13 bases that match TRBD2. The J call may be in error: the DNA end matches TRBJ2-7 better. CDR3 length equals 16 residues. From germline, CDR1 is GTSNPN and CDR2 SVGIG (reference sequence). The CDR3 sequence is CAWSALSGLAGDEQYF. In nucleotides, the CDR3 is TGTGCCTGGAGTGCCCTGAGTGGACTAGCGGGAGACGAGCAGTACTTC.

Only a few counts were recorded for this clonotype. Written as DNA, the CDR3 is TGCGCCAGCAGGACTAGCGGGGGGAATGAGCAGTTCTTC. Protein: CASRTSGGNEQFF. This chain links TRBV5-1 with TRBJ2-1, with 13 bases identical to TRBD2. Trimming cost V 5 bases and J 7 bases; bases outside gene matches: 0. Germline assignment: CDR1 SGHRS and CDR2 YFSETQ. This CDR3 comprises 13 residues.

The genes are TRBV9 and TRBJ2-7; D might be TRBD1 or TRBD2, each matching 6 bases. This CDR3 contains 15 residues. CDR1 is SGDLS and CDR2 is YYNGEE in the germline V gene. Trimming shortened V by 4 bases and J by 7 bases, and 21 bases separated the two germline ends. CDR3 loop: CASSFTGTGEGEQYF. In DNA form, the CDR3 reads TGTGCCAGCAGCTTTACAGGGACGGGGGAAGGAGAGCAGTACTTC.

CDR3 nucleotide sequence: TGCAGTGCTATACCTCAGACACGCTCCTACAATGAGCAGTTCTTC. This gives the protein CSAIPQTRSYNEQFF. The chain uses TRBV20-1 and TRBJ2-1; D not certain. Germline V gene sequence: CDR1 DFQATT, CDR2 SNEGSKA (reference sequence). The CDR3 runs 15 residues. Deletions cut 4 bases from V and 0 bases from J, with 13 bases between.

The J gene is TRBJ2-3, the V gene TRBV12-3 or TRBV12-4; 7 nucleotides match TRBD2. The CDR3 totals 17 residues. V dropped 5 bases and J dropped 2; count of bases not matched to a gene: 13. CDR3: CASSRAVSGGLTDTQYF. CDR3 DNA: TGTGCCAGCAGTCGCGCCGTCTCGGGGGGTCTCACAGATACGCAGTATTTT.

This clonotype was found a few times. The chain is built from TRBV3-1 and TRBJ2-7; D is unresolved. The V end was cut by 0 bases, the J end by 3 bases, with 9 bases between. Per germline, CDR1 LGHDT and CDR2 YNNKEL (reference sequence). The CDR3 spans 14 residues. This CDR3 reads CASSQDVGFYEQYF. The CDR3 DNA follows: TGTGCCAGCAGCCAAGACGTCGGCTTCTACGAGCAGTACTTC.

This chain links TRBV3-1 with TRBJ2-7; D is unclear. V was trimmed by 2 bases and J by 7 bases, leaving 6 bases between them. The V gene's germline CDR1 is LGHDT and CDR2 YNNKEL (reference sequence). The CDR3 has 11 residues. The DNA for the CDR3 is TGTGCCAGCAGCCAACTGTCAGAGCAGTACTTC. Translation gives CASSQLSEQYF.

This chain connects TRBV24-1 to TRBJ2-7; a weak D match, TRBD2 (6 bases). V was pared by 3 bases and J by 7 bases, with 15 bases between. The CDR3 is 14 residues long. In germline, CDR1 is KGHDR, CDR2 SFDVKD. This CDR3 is CATSDVEGNNEQYF. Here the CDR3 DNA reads TGTGCCACCAGTGATGTGGAGGGAAACAATGAGCAGTACTTC.

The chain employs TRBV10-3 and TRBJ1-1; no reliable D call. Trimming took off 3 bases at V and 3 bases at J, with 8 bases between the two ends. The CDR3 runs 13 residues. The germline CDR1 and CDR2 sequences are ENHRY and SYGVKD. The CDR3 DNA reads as TGTGCCATCAGTGAATCGGACTACACTGAAGCTTTCTTT. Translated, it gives CAISESDYTEAFF.

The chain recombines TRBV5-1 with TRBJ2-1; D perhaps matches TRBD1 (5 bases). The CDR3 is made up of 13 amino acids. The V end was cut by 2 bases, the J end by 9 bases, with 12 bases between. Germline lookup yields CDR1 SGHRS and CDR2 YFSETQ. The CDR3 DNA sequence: TGCGCCAGCAGCTTAGCAGGGCTGGGTGAGCAGTTCTTC. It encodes CASSLAGLGEQFF.

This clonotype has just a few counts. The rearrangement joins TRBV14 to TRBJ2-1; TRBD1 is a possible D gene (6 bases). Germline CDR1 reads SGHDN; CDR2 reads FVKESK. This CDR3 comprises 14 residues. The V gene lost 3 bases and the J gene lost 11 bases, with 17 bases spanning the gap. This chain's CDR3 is CASSQYRVEGKQFF. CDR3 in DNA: TGTGCCAGCAGCCAGTACAGGGTGGAAGGGAAGCAGTTCTTC.

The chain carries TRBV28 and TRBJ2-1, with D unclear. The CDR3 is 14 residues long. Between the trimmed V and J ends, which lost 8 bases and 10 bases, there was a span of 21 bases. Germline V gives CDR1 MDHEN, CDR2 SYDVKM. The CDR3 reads CASVDPFGVHEQFF. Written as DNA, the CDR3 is TGTGCCAGCGTTGACCCGTTCGGAGTCCACGAGCAGTTCTTC.

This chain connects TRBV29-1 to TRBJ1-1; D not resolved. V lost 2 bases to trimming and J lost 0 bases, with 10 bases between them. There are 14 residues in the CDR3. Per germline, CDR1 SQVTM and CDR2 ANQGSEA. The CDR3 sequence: CSVERRAVNTEAFF. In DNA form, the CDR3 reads TGCAGCGTTGAACGTCGGGCGGTGAACACTGAAGCTTTCTTT. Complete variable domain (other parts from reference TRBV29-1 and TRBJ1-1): SAVISQKPSRDICQRGTSLTIQCQVDSQVTMMFWYRQQPGQSLTLIATANQGSEATYESGFVIDKFPISRPNLTFSTLTVSNMSPEDSSIYLCSVERRAVNTEAFFGQGTRLTVV.

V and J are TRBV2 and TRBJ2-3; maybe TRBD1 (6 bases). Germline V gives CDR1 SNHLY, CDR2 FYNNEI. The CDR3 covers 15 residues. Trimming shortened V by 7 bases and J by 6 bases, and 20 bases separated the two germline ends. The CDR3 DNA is TGTGCCAGCAAAGAGGGTACCATGGGGGCGGATACGCAGTATTTT. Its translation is CASKEGTMGADTQYF. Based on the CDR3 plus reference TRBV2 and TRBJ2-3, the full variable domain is EPEVTQTPSHQVTQMGQEVILRCVPISNHLYFYWYRQILGQKVEFLVSFYNNEISEKSEIFDDQFSVERPDGSNFTLKIRSTKLEDSAMYFCASKEGTMGADTQYFGPGTRLTVL.

CDR3 sequence: CASSLIGVKKSYTF. As DNA, the CDR3 is TGTGCCAGCAGTTTAATAGGTGTGAAGAAAAGCTACACCTTC. The rearrangement uses TRBV12-3 or TRBV12-4 and TRBJ1-2; D gene unclear. Trimming removed 2 bases at V and 9 bases at J, with 16 bases between. This CDR3 comprises 14 residues.